Following are 26 T cell receptor beta chains from one sample sequenced in a study of cytomegalovirus exposure and HLA in healthy donors (dated by TCRdb to 2015 to 2018). The library was produced with the immunoSEQ multiplex PCR assay. For the multiplex PCR, a mixture combining 60 forward primers for TCR Vbeta segments and 13 reverse primers for TCR Jbeta segments was used. What TCRdb holds here is the immuneACCESS table cut down to in-frame rearrangements. Part of the clones is not present; checked against another copy, under half of the missing clones reflect an unresolved V gene, and the others are unexplained. The sample has around 100,000 clones on record, about 81% of them singletons. Together, the top ten hold 4.1% of the sample. Sequencing used PBMCs. The receptor set was obtained from a woman in her thirties or forties in good health and CMV-seropositive.

The chain employs TRBV29-1 and TRBJ1-2; 7 nucleotides agree with TRBD1. CDR1 is SQVTM and CDR2 is ANQGSEA in the germline V gene. J was trimmed by 1 base and V by 5 bases; bases with no gene match: 7. The CDR3 sequence is 14 residues long. The CDR3 is CSVMAGGLNYGYTF. The CDR3 region has the DNA TGCAGCGTTATGGCAGGGGGGCTTAACTATGGCTACACCTTC.

V usage is TRBV29-1 and J usage is TRBJ2-5; D is unresolved. This CDR3 spans 10 amino acids. Germline CDR1 SQVTM, CDR2 ANQGSEA. Trimming left V 7 bases short and J 5 bases short, with 8 bases between. CDR3 sequence reads: CSAQKETQYF. CDR3 nucleotide sequence: TGCAGCGCCCAGAAGGAGACCCAGTACTTC. The complete variable domain, with remaining parts taken from reference TRBV29-1 and TRBJ2-5, reads SAVISQKPSRDICQRGTSLTIQCQVDSQVTMMFWYRQQPGQSLTLIATANQGSEATYESGFVIDKFPISRPNLTFSTLTVSNMSPEDSSIYLCSAQKETQYFGPGTRLLVL.

The rearrangement joins TRBV5-6 to TRBJ1-4, with D unresolved. V dropped 0 bases and J dropped 8 bases, with 14 bases sitting between them. The CDR3 has 15 residues. Germline V gives CDR1 SGHDT, CDR2 YYEEEE. The CDR3 DNA sequence: TGTGCCAGCAGCTTGGCTGGATTGTCCGGGGAAAAACTGTTTTTT. Translated, it gives CASSLAGLSGEKLFF.

The gene calls are TRBV28 and TRBJ2-1, with TRBD1 identical over 12 bases. Germline V gene data show CDR1 as MDHEN and CDR2 as SYDVKM. This CDR3 is built from 18 residues. V lost 5 bases to trimming and J lost 8 bases; unmatched junction nucleotides: 16. The CDR3 DNA reads as TGTGCCAGCAGTACCCGGGACAGGGGGCCTTTTACACGGGATGAGCAGTTCTTC. It encodes CASSTRDRGPFTRDEQFF.

The sample holds a few counts of this clone. V and J are TRBV7-8 and TRBJ1-5; D unresolved. The CDR3 extends over 12 amino acids. Germline V gives CDR1 SGHVS, CDR2 FQNEAQ. V shed 3 bases and J shed 10 bases, with 10 bases lying between them. The CDR3 is CASSFTESPQHF. For the CDR3, the DNA is TGTGCCAGCAGCTTTACTGAATCTCCCCAGCATTTT.

The chain joins TRBV2 to TRBJ1-4; D is possibly TRBD1 (6 bases). Trimming pared 6 bases from V and 5 bases from J, leaving 13 bases between. Germline values: CDR1 SNHLY, CDR2 FYNNEI. The CDR3 loop spans 14 amino acids. The CDR3 region is CASRPDRTNEKLFF. Here the CDR3 DNA reads TGTGCCAGCAGACCAGACAGGACGAATGAAAAACTGTTTTTT.

The chain recombines TRBV16 with TRBJ2-7, with 7 bases fitting TRBD1. CDR3 length: 12 amino acids. With V trimmed by 3 bases and J by 6 bases, 2 bases remained unmatched. CDR1 is KGHSY and CDR2 is FQNENV in the germline V gene. Here the CDR3 DNA reads TGTGCCAGCAGCCAGACAGGGACCGAGCAGTACTTC. This gives the protein CASSQTGTEQYF.

The chain uses TRBV6-6 and TRBJ2-5; 8 bases match TRBD2. The V and J ends lost 6 bases and 3 bases, in that order; junction bases with no gene match: 6. The CDR3 runs 14 residues. Germline V gene lookup returns CDR1 MNHNY and CDR2 SVGAGI (reference sequence). CDR3 sequence: CASRPSGSKETQYF. Here the CDR3 DNA reads TGTGCCAGCAGGCCTAGCGGGTCGAAAGAGACCCAGTACTTC.

The chain carries TRBV7-8 and TRBJ1-1; D gene ambiguous. The V gene lost 3 bases and the J gene lost 5 bases, with 10 bases spanning the gap. The germline gives CDR1 SGHVS, CDR2 FQNEAQ. This CDR3 contains 13 residues. CDR3 sequence: CASSFGRGTEAFF. The CDR3 DNA sequence: TGTGCCAGCAGCTTCGGGCGGGGAACTGAAGCTTTCTTT.

This clone has a single count. In nucleotides, the CDR3 is TGTGCCAGCAGTGAACAAGGGGGCCGAAGGGAGCAGTACTTC. Protein sequence: CASSEQGGRREQYF. This rearrangement joins TRBV2 to TRBJ2-7, with TRBD1 identical over 7 bases. With V trimmed by 2 bases and J by 7 bases, 8 bases remained unmatched. The CDR3 consists of 14 residues. Germline V gene lookup returns CDR1 SNHLY and CDR2 FYNNEI.

CDR3 DNA: TGTGCCAGCAGTTTGGCGGGAAAGCAGTACTTC. Residues: CASSLAGKQYF. The V and J genes are TRBV6-5 and TRBJ2-7; possible D gene TRBD2, 6 bases. Deletions cut 4 bases from V and 8 bases from J, with 9 bases between. CDR3 length equals 11 residues. Germline CDR1 reads MNHEY; CDR2 reads SVGAGI.

The rearrangement uses TRBV6-5 and TRBJ2-6, with 11 nucleotides matching TRBD2. Germline V gives CDR1 MNHEY, CDR2 SVGAGI. The CDR3 has 14 amino acids. Unmatched junction bases numbered 7, after V lost 6 bases and J lost 12 bases. As DNA, the CDR3 is TGTGCCAGCAGCCCAACTAGCGGGAGTAGCGTCCTGACTTTC. Encoded protein: CASSPTSGSSVLTF.

The J gene is TRBJ2-7, the V gene TRBV28; 7 bases line up with TRBD2. Germline V CDR1 and CDR2: MDHEN, SYDVKM. This CDR3 contains 16 residues. The V segment lost 5 bases and the J segment 2 bases; nucleotides outside the gene matches: 12. The CDR3 is CASSPHPGGGTYEQYF. The CDR3 region has the DNA TGTGCCAGCAGTCCTCACCCGGGGGGAGGCACCTACGAGCAGTACTTC.

This chain links TRBV11-2 with TRBJ2-7, with 11 bases lining up with TRBD2. The CDR3 consists of 15 residues. V trimming: 5 bases; J trimming: 3 bases; junction bases outside the gene matches: 6. The germline CDR1 and CDR2 sequences are SGHAT and FQNNGV. CDR3 residues: CASSQLAGEFYEQYF. The CDR3 DNA sequence: TGTGCCAGCAGCCAACTAGCGGGAGAATTCTACGAGCAGTACTTC.

The rearrangement links TRBV29-1 to TRBJ2-7; perhaps TRBD1 as D (6 bases). The germline V gene encodes CDR1 SQVTM and CDR2 ANQGSEA. The CDR3 is 13 residues long. V lost 7 bases to trimming and J lost 3 bases, with 16 bases between them. CDR3 DNA: TGCAGCGCACGACCGGGACATAGCTACGAGCAGTACTTC. This sequence encodes CSARPGHSYEQYF.

This chain links TRBV7-6 with TRBJ1-2; D perhaps matches TRBD1 (5 bases). CDR3 length equals 14 residues. Germline CDR1 and CDR2: SGHVS and FNYEAQ. The V end was cut by 5 bases, the J end by 6 bases, with 16 bases between. Here the CDR3 reads CASSVGEDGHGYTF. DNA of the CDR3: TGTGCCAGCAGCGTGGGGGAGGACGGTCATGGCTACACCTTC.

This clone was seen a handful of times. V and J are TRBV7-2 and TRBJ2-3, with a possible D match to TRBD2 (5 bases). The V gene's germline CDR1 is SGHTA and CDR2 FQGNSA. CDR3 length: 13 residues. V was shortened by 6 bases and J by 3 bases, with 10 bases between the two germline ends. The CDR3 DNA reads as TGTGCCAGCAGTTACGTAGCGACAGATACGCAGTATTTT. Amino acid sequence: CASSYVATDTQYF.

The gene calls are TRBV7-3 and TRBJ1-2, with D unresolved. Germline CDR1 SGHTA, CDR2 FQGTGA. This CDR3 is built from 13 residues. Trimming removed 1 base at V and 5 bases at J, with 8 bases between. CDR3 amino acids: CASSLIPGYGYTF. Here the CDR3 DNA reads TGTGCCAGCAGCTTAATTCCGGGGTATGGCTACACCTTC.

The chain employs TRBV2 and TRBJ2-1; 10 nucleotides line up with TRBD2. With V trimmed by 6 bases and J by 9 bases, 11 bases remained unmatched. CDR3 length: 15 amino acids. Germline V gene sequence: CDR1 SNHLY, CDR2 FYNNEI. CDR3 sequence reads: CASREGLAGEGEQFF. The CDR3 bases are TGTGCCAGCAGGGAGGGGCTAGCGGGAGAAGGTGAGCAGTTCTTC. Based on the CDR3 plus reference TRBV2 and TRBJ2-1, the full variable domain is EPEVTQTPSHQVTQMGQEVILRCVPISNHLYFYWYRQILGQKVEFLVSFYNNEISEKSEIFDDQFSVERPDGSNFTLKIRSTKLEDSAMYFCASREGLAGEGEQFFGPGTRLTVL.

This sequence joins TRBV4-1 and TRBJ1-2; 10 positions match TRBD1. The CDR3 spans 19 residues. Per germline, CDR1 MGHRA and CDR2 YSYEKL. Trimming cost V 2 bases and J 3 bases; bases outside gene matches: 15. The CDR3 here is CASSQHSRDRGNGDYGYTF. The CDR3 DNA follows: TGCGCCAGCAGCCAACACAGCCGGGACAGGGGCAATGGGGACTATGGCTACACCTTC.

The chain couples TRBV9 to TRBJ2-3, with a possible D match to TRBD1 (5 bases). The CDR3 runs 15 residues. Germline CDR1 and CDR2: SGDLS and YYNGEE. Trimming pared 0 bases from V and 0 bases from J, leaving 8 bases between. The CDR3 loop reads CASSVGAGSTDTQYF. CDR3 DNA: TGTGCCAGCAGCGTAGGCGCAGGGAGCACAGATACGCAGTATTTT.

This clone was detected a few times. The rearrangement joins TRBV2 to TRBJ1-1; 9 bases are shared with TRBD1. Germline CDR1 reads SNHLY; CDR2 reads FYNNEI. The CDR3 is 13 residues long. Losses at the gene ends were 4 bases for V and 12 bases for J; bases not matched to a gene: 9. The CDR3 loop reads CASSVTGGSGSFF. The CDR3 DNA sequence: TGTGCCAGCAGTGTCACAGGGGGCTCTGGGTCTTTCTTT.

The chain couples TRBV7-3 to TRBJ1-3; D ambiguous. V gave up 1 base and J gave up 3 bases, with 13 bases separating them. CDR3 size: 16 residues. The germline V gene encodes CDR1 SGHTA and CDR2 FQGTGA. The CDR3 region is CASSLRGRRLGNTIYF. The CDR3 nucleotides read TGTGCCAGCAGCTTAAGAGGAAGACGGCTTGGAAACACCATATATTTT.

The rearrangement joins TRBV6-1 to TRBJ1-2, with 12 bases aligning to TRBD1. The CDR3 runs 14 residues. V lost 6 bases and J lost 6; bases outside the gene matches: 5. From germline, CDR1 is MNHNS and CDR2 SASEGT. In nucleotides, the CDR3 is TGTGCCAGCAGGGGGACAGGGGGCGCCCATGGCTACACCTTC. Its translation: CASRGTGGAHGYTF.

The sample holds a few counts of this clone. V gene TRBV29-1 combines with J gene TRBJ1-2; D uncertain. The CDR3 has 14 amino acids. Between the trimmed V and J ends, which lost 4 bases and 0 bases, there was a span of 12 bases. The germline V gene encodes CDR1 SQVTM and CDR2 ANQGSEA. The CDR3 coding sequence is TGCAGCGTTGTCGGTCAGGCAGCTAACTATGGCTACACCTTC. Its protein product is CSVVGQAANYGYTF.

The chain couples TRBV25-1 to TRBJ2-1; tentative D call: TRBD2 (6 bases). V lost 2 bases to trimming and J lost 9 bases, with 23 bases between them. The V gene's germline CDR1 is MGHDK and CDR2 SYGVNS. This CDR3 has 17 residues. The CDR3 region has the DNA TGTGCCAGCAGTGAACATGGCGGGACCGGAGCCCGCCGTGAGCAGTTCTTC. This sequence encodes CASSEHGGTGARREQFF.